One and the same sample provided the 27 T cell receptor beta chains below, sequenced in a study of CD8+CD57+ T cells in acquired aplastic anemia. Profiling that covered TCR beta VDJ and CDR3 relied on genomic DNA as its template. TCRdb re-called the reads through MiXCR, storing one row per CDR3 protein. The data contain under 350,000 distinct CDR3 sequences, approximately 57% of them singletons. Flow cytometry had shown expanded CD8+CD57+ cells in the patients chosen for sequencing. The sequencing sample was made of sorted CD4+, CD8+, or CD8+CD57+ T cells (not recorded which) from PBMCs. All receptors come from a human donor with aplastic anemia.

The gene calls are TRBV19 and TRBJ1-1; D unclear. In germline, CDR1 is LNHDA, CDR2 SQIVND (reference sequence). V gave up 11 bases and J gave up 7 bases, with 17 bases separating them. CDR3 length equals 12 residues. The CDR3 region has the DNA TGTGCCGCCTCAAGGGAGGCGAGTGAAGCTTTCTTT. This encodes CAASREASEAFF.

This chain uses TRBV7-3 with TRBJ1-1; no clear D gene. Germline V gene sequence: CDR1 SGHTA, CDR2 FQGTGA. The CDR3 length is 13 residues. The ends were cut back, 1 base at V and 5 bases at J, with 8 bases in the middle. CDR3 sequence: CASSLKPGTEAFF. CDR3 bases: TGTGCCAGCAGCTTAAAACCGGGAACTGAAGCTTTCTTT.

V usage is TRBV20-1 and J usage is TRBJ2-7; D is perhaps TRBD1 or TRBD2 (5 bases each). This CDR3 region has 13 residues. From germline, CDR1 is DFQATT and CDR2 SNEGSKA (reference sequence). The germline V and J ends were trimmed by 3 bases and 3 bases, with 12 bases remaining between them. CDR3 nucleotide sequence: TGCAGTGCTAGTGACGGGACGAGCTACGAGCAGTACTTC. This codes for CSASDGTSYEQYF.

This clonotype was seen a few times. V usage is TRBV19 and J usage is TRBJ1-1; D possibly corresponds to TRBD1 (5 bases). This CDR3 comprises 12 residues. Trimming took off 9 bases at V and 10 bases at J, with 18 bases between the two ends. The V gene's germline CDR1 is LNHDA and CDR2 SQIVND (reference sequence). The CDR3, as DNA: TGTGCCAGCAGTCAGCCAGGGTCCGGAGCTTTCTTT. Translating gives CASSQPGSGAFF.

About this clonotype: An end of the junction does not agree with germline; a read error may underlie this. The chain recombines TRBV2 with TRBJ2-5, with 9 nucleotides matching TRBD1. This CDR3 is built from 15 residues. CDR1 SNHLY and CDR2 FYNNEI come from the germline V gene. CDR3 DNA: TGTGCCAGTAGTGCGCCGGACAGGGGAGTCGAGACCCAGTACTTC. It encodes CASSAPDRGVETQYF.

This clonotype showed up just a few times. The chain employs TRBV5-4 and TRBJ2-3; 12 bases fit TRBD2. J was trimmed by 6 bases and V by 2 bases; bases with no gene match: 7. The CDR3 runs to 16 residues. The V gene's germline CDR1 is SGHNT and CDR2 YYREEE (reference sequence). This chain's CDR3 is CASSLHGLAGRDTQYF. In DNA form, the CDR3 reads TGTGCCAGCAGCTTACACGGACTAGCGGGAAGGGATACGCAGTATTTT.

As to this clonotype: Germline and junction disagree at one end, which may indicate a read error. The rearrangement uses TRBV4-3 and TRBJ2-7; no clear D. CDR1 is LGHNA and CDR2 is YSLEER in the germline V gene. CDR3 length: 15 amino acids. The CDR3 is CASSQEGDNSYGQYF. CDR3 coding DNA: TGCGCCAGCAGCCAAGAAGGTGACAACTCCTACGGGCAGTACTTC.

This clonotype was counted ten times or more. J is TRBJ1-1 and V is TRBV12-3 or TRBV12-4; no clear D gene. Trimming removed 0 bases at V and 5 bases at J, with 10 bases between. The CDR3 runs 14 residues. CDR3 in DNA: TGTGCCAGCAGTTTAGCGCGAGGAACAACTGAAGCTTTCTTT. Residues: CASSLARGTTEAFF.

This chain connects TRBV20-1 to TRBJ2-7, with 13 nucleotides matching TRBD2. Losses at the gene ends were 2 bases for V and 3 bases for J; bases not matched to a gene: 1. Germline lookup yields CDR1 DFQATT and CDR2 SNEGSKA (reference sequence). This CDR3 comprises 14 residues. CDR3 nucleotide sequence: TGCAGTGCTAGACGACTAGCGGGGGGCTACGAGCAGTACTTC. Encoded protein: CSARRLAGGYEQYF.

This clonotype has only one observation. The V gene is TRBV10-3, the J gene TRBJ2-1; D might be TRBD1 (6 bases). Per germline, CDR1 ENHRY and CDR2 SYGVKD. The CDR3 length is 15 residues. V lost 5 bases to trimming and J lost 4 bases, with 15 bases between them. The DNA for the CDR3 is TGTGCCATCAGTCGTTCTGGACAGACTTACAATGAGCAGTTCTTC. Its protein product is CAISRSGQTYNEQFF.

V and J are TRBV7-2 and TRBJ2-2; the D is unclear. Trimming stripped 8 bases from V and 5 bases from J, with 9 bases between. The CDR3 extends over 12 amino acids. Germline loops: CDR1 SGHTA, CDR2 FQGNSA. The CDR3 bases are TGTGCCAGCGGGCCCCTGACCGGGGAGCTGTTTTTT. As protein: CASGPLTGELFF.

The V and J genes are TRBV2 and TRBJ1-2; perhaps TRBD1 as D (5 bases). CDR3 length: 14 residues. V was pared by 0 bases and J by 2 bases, with 7 bases between. The V gene's germline CDR1 is SNHLY and CDR2 FYNNEI. The CDR3 coding sequence is TGTGCCAGCAGTGAAGCAGGGGCCAACTATGGCTACACCTTC. It is translated as CASSEAGANYGYTF.

The J gene is TRBJ1-1, the V gene TRBV2; weak D call: TRBD1 (6 bases). V gave up 2 bases and J gave up 1 base, with 8 bases separating them. Germline V gene sequence: CDR1 SNHLY, CDR2 FYNNEI. This CDR3 comprises 14 residues. CDR3 in DNA: TGTGCCAGCAGTGAAAAGGGGGGGAACACTGAAGCTTTCTTT. This gives the protein CASSEKGGNTEAFF.

This clonotype was found many times. The CDR3 loop is CASSQELRSEQYF. DNA for the CDR3: TGTGCCAGCAGCCAAGAGTTACGGTCAGAGCAGTACTTC. This chain connects TRBV14 to TRBJ2-7, with D unclear. There are 13 residues in the CDR3. V lost 0 bases, J lost 7 bases, and 10 bases lay in between. Germline values: CDR1 SGHDN, CDR2 FVKESK.

This rearrangement joins TRBV24-1 to TRBJ2-3; 14 positions agree with TRBD2. Trimming cost V 4 bases and J 5 bases; bases outside gene matches: 1. Germline CDR1 reads KGHDR; CDR2 reads SFDVKD. The CDR3 totals 15 residues. CDR3 nucleotide sequence: TGTGCCACCAGTGAAGGGACTAGCGGGAGAGATACGCAGTATTTT. It codes for CATSEGTSGRDTQYF.

The chain uses TRBV7-9 and TRBJ1-1; perhaps TRBD1 as D (6 bases). The V end lost 5 bases, the J end lost 4 bases, and 17 bases lay between the germline ends. From germline, CDR1 is SEHNR and CDR2 FQNEAQ (reference sequence). This CDR3 is 15 amino acids long. In DNA, the CDR3 is TGTGCCAGCAGCCGAACAGGGTCGGAAGGCACTGAAGCTTTCTTT. This encodes CASSRTGSEGTEAFF.

The chain employs TRBV15 and TRBJ2-7; TRBD2 might be the D (5 bases). Between the trimmed V and J ends, which lost 6 bases and 2 bases, there was a span of 14 bases. This CDR3 contains 14 residues. The germline V gene encodes CDR1 LNHNV and CDR2 YYDKDF (reference sequence). CDR3 in amino acids: CATRSGSPPYEQYF. CDR3 sequence (DNA): TGTGCCACCAGGAGCGGCAGCCCTCCCTACGAGCAGTACTTC.

This sequence joins TRBV24-1 and TRBJ2-3; tentative D call: TRBD1 (5 bases). The CDR3 length is 15 residues. Trimming removed 4 bases from V and 2 bases from J, with 12 bases in between. Germline-derived CDR1 and CDR2 are KGHDR and SFDVKD. CDR3 sequence (DNA): TGTGCCACCAGTGAAGGGGCGATACTCACAGATACGCAGTATTTT. It encodes CATSEGAILTDTQYF.

The V gene is TRBV9, the J gene TRBJ2-5; D ambiguous. CDR1 SGDLS and CDR2 YYNGEE come from the germline V gene. There are 11 residues in the CDR3. V shed 4 bases and J shed 4 bases, with 5 bases lying between them. The CDR3 sequence is CASSTTETQYF. In DNA form, the CDR3 reads TGTGCCAGCAGCACGACAGAGACCCAGTACTTC. The whole variable domain, remainder taken from reference TRBV9 and TRBJ2-5, is DSGVTQTPKHLITATGQRVTLRCSPRSGDLSVYWYQQSLDQGLQFLIQYYNGEERAKGNILERFSAQQFPDLHSELNLSSLELGDSALYFCASSTTETQYFGPGTRLLVL.

This clonotype was counted between two and nine times. This rearrangement joins TRBV7-9 to TRBJ1-6, with unresolved D. The ends were cut back, 5 bases at V and 13 bases at J, with 15 bases in the middle. The CDR3 is 13 amino acids. Germline V gene lookup returns CDR1 SEHNR and CDR2 FQNEAQ (reference sequence). DNA for the CDR3: TGTGCCAGCAGCCACGTTGACGGTGAGCCCCTCCACTTT. Translated: CASSHVDGEPLHF. Drawing the rest from reference TRBV7-9 and TRBJ1-6, the complete variable domain is DTGVSQNPRHKITKRGQNVTFRCDPISEHNRLYWYRQTLGQGPEFLTYFQNEAQLEKSRLLSDRFSAERPKGSFSTLEIQRTEQGDSAMYLCASSHVDGEPLHFGNGTRLTVT.

The CDR3 loop reads CASSYITDTQYF. Here the CDR3 DNA reads TGTGCCAGCAGTTACATTACAGATACGCAGTATTTT. The rearrangement joins TRBV7-2 to TRBJ2-3; D gene unclear. CDR1 is SGHTA, CDR2 FQGNSA, per germline. V was shortened by 6 bases and J by 3 bases, with 7 bases between the two germline ends. The CDR3 sequence is 12 residues long.

The rearrangement joins TRBV25-1 to TRBJ2-1; TRBD2 matches at 9 bases. CDR1 MGHDK and CDR2 SYGVNS come from the germline V gene. V lost 6 bases and J lost 2; bases outside the gene matches: 14. The CDR3 runs to 18 residues. Written as DNA, the CDR3 is TGTGCCAGCAGCCCACATCTAGCGGGAAGGCCGACCTACAATGAGCAGTTCTTC. Its protein is CASSPHLAGRPTYNEQFF.

This clonotype was found many times. The rearrangement uses TRBV4-1 and TRBJ2-5, with D possibly being TRBD1 (6 bases). The CDR3 contains 14 residues. Trimming removed 4 bases from V and 1 base from J, with 10 bases in between. Germline V gene sequence: CDR1 MGHRA, CDR2 YSYEKL. In DNA form, the CDR3 reads TGCGCCAGCAGCCCGGACAGACTCCAAGAGACCCAGTACTTC. Protein: CASSPDRLQETQYF.

J is TRBJ2-5 and V is TRBV7-2, with 8 nucleotides matching TRBD1. This CDR3 has 17 amino acids. The V segment lost 3 bases and the J segment 1 base; nucleotides outside the gene matches: 10. Germline lookup yields CDR1 SGHTA and CDR2 FQGNSA. The CDR3 sequence: CASSFRGLDRFQETQYF. The CDR3 DNA reads as TGTGCCAGCAGCTTCAGGGGGCTAGACCGCTTCCAAGAGACCCAGTACTTC.

The gene calls are TRBV20-1 and TRBJ2-1; 9 nucleotides align to TRBD1. Unmatched junction bases numbered 9, after V lost 6 bases and J lost 6 bases. The CDR3 totals 14 residues. Germline CDR1 and CDR2: DFQATT and SNEGSKA (reference sequence). This chain's CDR3 is CSAKTGTGINEQFF. CDR3 nucleotides: TGCAGTGCAAAAACCGGGACAGGGATCAATGAGCAGTTCTTC.

The rearrangement links TRBV20-1 to TRBJ2-7; 9 nucleotides match TRBD2. In germline, CDR1 is DFQATT, CDR2 SNEGSKA (reference sequence). V trimming: 7 bases; J trimming: 2 bases; junction bases outside the gene matches: 6. The CDR3 is made up of 13 amino acids. CDR3 sequence reads: CSGAGGPTYEQYF. DNA of the CDR3: TGCAGTGGCGCGGGGGGGCCTACCTACGAGCAGTACTTC.

The rearrangement links TRBV24-1 to TRBJ2-1; maybe TRBD1 (6 bases). Germline CDR1 and CDR2: KGHDR and SFDVKD. The CDR3 covers 13 residues. Trimming removed 3 bases at V and 9 bases at J, with 11 bases between. The CDR3 sequence is CATSDKWGREQFF. The DNA of the CDR3 is TGTGCCACCAGTGATAAATGGGGGCGTGAGCAGTTCTTC.